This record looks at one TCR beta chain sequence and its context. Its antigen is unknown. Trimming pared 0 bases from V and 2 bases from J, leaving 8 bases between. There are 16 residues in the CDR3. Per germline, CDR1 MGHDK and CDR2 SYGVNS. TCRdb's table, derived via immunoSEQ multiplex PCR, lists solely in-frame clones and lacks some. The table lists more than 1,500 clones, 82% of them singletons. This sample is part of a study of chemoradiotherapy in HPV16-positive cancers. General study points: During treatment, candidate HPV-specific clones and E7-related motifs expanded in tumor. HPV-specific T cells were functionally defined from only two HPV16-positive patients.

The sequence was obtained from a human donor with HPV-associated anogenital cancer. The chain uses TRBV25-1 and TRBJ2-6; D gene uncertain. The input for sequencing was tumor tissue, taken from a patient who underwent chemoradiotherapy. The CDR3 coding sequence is TGTGCCAGCAGTGAATATAAAGGTGCTGGGGCCAACGTCCTGACTTTC. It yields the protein CASSEYKGAGANVLTF.